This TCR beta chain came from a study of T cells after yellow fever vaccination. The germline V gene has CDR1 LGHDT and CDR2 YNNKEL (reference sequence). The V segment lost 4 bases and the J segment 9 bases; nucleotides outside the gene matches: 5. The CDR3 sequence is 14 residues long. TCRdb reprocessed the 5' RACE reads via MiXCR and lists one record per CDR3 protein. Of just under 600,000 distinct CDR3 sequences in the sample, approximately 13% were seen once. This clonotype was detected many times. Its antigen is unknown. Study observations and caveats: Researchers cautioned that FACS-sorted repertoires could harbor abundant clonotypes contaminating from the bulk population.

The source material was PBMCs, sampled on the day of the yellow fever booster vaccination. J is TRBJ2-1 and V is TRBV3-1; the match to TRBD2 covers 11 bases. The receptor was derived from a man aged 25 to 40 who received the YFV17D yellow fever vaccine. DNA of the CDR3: TGTGCCAGCAGCCCCGTGACTAGCGGGGCTGAGCAGTTCTTC. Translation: CASSPVTSGAEQFF.